A single sample gave rise to the 27 T cell receptor beta chains below, sequenced in a study of blood T cell repertoires in COVID-19. Here immunoSEQ multiplex PCR was the method, and the copy in TCRdb shows in-frame clones only, minus some. The sample contains 200,000 to 250,000 clones, 80% to 90% of which appear only once. The specimen was peripheral blood. The receptors shown here come from a woman in her fifties or sixties who had recovered from COVID-19.

V and J are TRBV5-1 and TRBJ2-5, with TRBD2 matching over 15 bases. J gave up 4 bases and V 3 bases, and 4 bases lay outside the gene matches. The germline gives CDR1 SGHRS, CDR2 YFSETQ. The CDR3 totals 16 residues. CDR3 DNA: TGCGCCAGCAGCTCCTCGGGACTAGCGGGGGGAGAGACCCAGTACTTC. Its protein product is CASSSSGLAGGETQYF.

J is TRBJ2-3 and V is TRBV4-3, with TRBD1 as a possible D gene (6 bases). Germline CDR1 reads LGHNA; CDR2 reads YSLEER. The CDR3 length is 14 residues. V lost 4 bases, J lost 4 bases, and 12 bases lay in between. CDR3 coding DNA: TGCGCCAGCAGCCCCGGGACAAGCCCAGATACGCAGTATTTT. Translation: CASSPGTSPDTQYF.

The table lists this clone with a count of one. V gene TRBV3-1 (or the pseudogene TRBV3-2) combines with J gene TRBJ2-1, with TRBD1 matching over 9 bases. CDR3 length: 14 amino acids. CDR1 and CDR2 from the germline V gene are LGHDT and YNNKEL (reference sequence). Trimming took 4 bases from V and 8 from J; bases not matched to a gene: 6. CDR3 loop: CASSLTGQGHEQFF. CDR3 DNA sequence: TGTGCCAGCAGCCTTACGGGACAGGGTCATGAGCAGTTCTTC.

This chain links TRBV15 with TRBJ1-5, with 7 bases that match TRBD1. Germline V gene lookup returns CDR1 LNHNV and CDR2 YYDKDF (reference sequence). The trim removed 2 bases at V and 7 bases at J, leaving 11 bases unmatched. This CDR3 has 16 amino acids. In DNA, the CDR3 is TGTGCCACCAGCAGATATGACAGGGAGGCGACGCAGCCCCAGCATTTT. Protein product: CATSRYDREATQPQHF.

V gene TRBV7-2 combines with J gene TRBJ2-1; the match to TRBD1 covers 9 bases. CDR3 length: 15 residues. The V gene end was trimmed by 1 base and the J gene end by 5 bases; junction bases not matched to a gene: 3. Germline values: CDR1 SGHTA, CDR2 FQGNSA. The CDR3 loop is CASSLGTGANNEQFF. DNA of the CDR3: TGTGCCAGCAGCTTAGGGACAGGGGCAAACAATGAGCAGTTCTTC.

This chain links TRBV30 with TRBJ2-3; 8 bases line up with TRBD1. With V trimmed by 7 bases and J by 0 bases, 3 bases remained unmatched. Germline-derived CDR1 and CDR2 are GTSNPN and SVGIG (reference sequence). The CDR3 sequence is 13 residues long. The CDR3 spells CALDRESTDTQYF. The CDR3 coding sequence is TGTGCCTTGGACAGGGAGAGCACAGATACGCAGTATTTT.

J is TRBJ2-1 and V is TRBV11-3; a weak D match, TRBD2 (6 bases). Trimming shortened V by 3 bases and J by 8 bases, and 11 bases separated the two germline ends. This CDR3 region has 13 residues. Looked up from germline, CDR1 is SGHNT and CDR2 is YENEEA. The CDR3 DNA follows: TGTGCCAGCAGCTTCGGGAGAAATTATGAGCAGTTCTTC. It specifies CASSFGRNYEQFF. Variable domain in full (rest from reference TRBV11-3 and TRBJ2-1): EAGVVQSPRYKIIEKKQPVAFWCNPISGHNTLYWYLQNLGQGPELLIRYENEEAVDDSQLPKDRFSAERLKGVDSTLKIQPAELGDSAVYLCASSFGRNYEQFFGPGTRLTVL.

This rearrangement joins TRBV5-1 to TRBJ1-3; 8 bases line up with TRBD1. Germline CDR1 SGHRS, CDR2 YFSETQ. V shed 0 bases and J 8 bases; nucleotides not matched to a gene: 10. This CDR3 has 16 amino acids. DNA of the CDR3: TGCGCCAGCAGCTTGGCCTGGCAGGGGGCAGGAGACACCATATATTTT. It yields the protein CASSLAWQGAGDTIYF.

This clone was recorded only once. V usage is TRBV4-1 and J usage is TRBJ2-5; 7 nucleotides align to TRBD1. The J segment lost 1 base and the V segment lost 2 bases, leaving 19 bases of the junction unmatched. CDR1 MGHRA and CDR2 YSYEKL come from the germline V gene. The CDR3 consists of 20 residues. The CDR3 protein is CASSQPSTGYLSRAQETQYF. CDR3 in DNA: TGCGCCAGCAGCCAACCTTCGACAGGGTATCTGTCGAGAGCCCAAGAGACCCAGTACTTC.

The CDR3 DNA reads as TGTGCCAGCAGCCAAGATGCCGAGCGGGGGCTAAATGAGCAGTTCTTC. It translates to CASSQDAERGLNEQFF. The rearrangement links TRBV4-2 to TRBJ2-1, with TRBD2 matching over 8 bases. The V gene's germline CDR1 is LGHNA and CDR2 YNFKEQ. The J segment lost 7 bases and the V segment lost 0 bases, leaving 8 bases of the junction unmatched. The CDR3 totals 16 residues.

V and J are TRBV6-5 and TRBJ2-3; D is perhaps TRBD2 (5 bases). CDR1 MNHEY and CDR2 SVGAGI come from the germline V gene. The length of the CDR3 is 13 residues. Trimming stripped 5 bases from V and 4 bases from J, with 10 bases between. Here the CDR3 reads CASSLAEADTQYF. DNA of the CDR3: TGTGCCAGCAGTCTGGCGGAGGCAGATACGCAGTATTTT.

The rearrangement uses TRBV6-4 and TRBJ2-1; 12 bases line up with TRBD2. J was trimmed by 9 bases and V by 5 bases; bases with no gene match: 17. Germline V gives CDR1 MRHNA, CDR2 SNTAGT. The CDR3 is made up of 18 amino acids. The DNA for the CDR3 is TGTGCCAGCAGTTACGATCCTCTAGCGGGGGGGAAGTTGGGTGAGCAGTTCTTC. As protein: CASSYDPLAGGKLGEQFF.

This chain connects TRBV27 to TRBJ1-1, with D perhaps TRBD1 (6 bases). This CDR3 spans 15 amino acids. V lost 6 bases to trimming and J lost 5 bases, with 19 bases between them. Germline V CDR1 and CDR2: MNHEY, SMNVEV (reference sequence). The CDR3 loop is CASRSQGQGVTEAFF. The CDR3, as DNA: TGTGCCAGCAGATCCCAGGGGCAGGGCGTAACTGAAGCTTTCTTT.

This clone was detected only a few times. The gene calls are TRBV6-5 and TRBJ1-6, with D possibly being TRBD1 (5 bases). The CDR3 consists of 15 residues. V lost 8 bases and J 8 bases, leaving 19 bases between the germline ends. The germline V gene has CDR1 MNHEY and CDR2 SVGAGI. As DNA, the CDR3 is TGTGCCAGCGGCCGGTTCGTACAGGTCGATTCACCCCTCCACTTT. It translates to CASGRFVQVDSPLHF.

Concerning this clone: Sequence at one end of the junction differs from germline and may be a read error. V and J are TRBV6-6 and TRBJ2-7; 9 positions match TRBD2. Germline V gene data show CDR1 as MNHNY and CDR2 as SVGAGI (reference sequence). The CDR3 is made up of 15 amino acids. The CDR3: CASSYPGTSSSEQYF. CDR3 DNA: TGTGCCAGCAGTTACCCCGGGACTAGCTCCTCCGAGCAGTACTTC.

As for this clone: Within the sample, other DNA sequences also encode this same CDR3. This chain connects TRBV7-3 to TRBJ2-1; TRBD2 matches 10 bases. From germline, CDR1 is SGHTA and CDR2 FQGTGA. After removal of 6 bases from V and 4 bases from J, the junction contained 6 bases not matched to a gene. The CDR3 totals 15 residues. The CDR3 DNA sequence: TGTGCCAGCAGTCCCAGCGGGGGGGCATACAATGAGCAGTTCTTC. Translating it yields CASSPSGGAYNEQFF. The variable domain in full, completed from reference TRBV7-3 and TRBJ2-1, reads GAGVSQTPSNKVTEKGKYVELRCDPISGHTALYWYRQSLGQGPEFLIYFQGTGAADDSGLPNDRFFAVRPEGSVSTLKIQRTERGDSAVYLCASSPSGGAYNEQFFGPGTRLTVL.

The V call is TRBV3-1 (or the pseudogene TRBV3-2), the J call TRBJ2-1; D unclear. V was pared by 0 bases and J by 6 bases, with 12 bases between. Germline V gene sequence: CDR1 LGHDT, CDR2 YNNKEL (reference sequence). The CDR3 consists of 15 residues. DNA for the CDR3: TGTGCCAGCAGCCAAGAAGGCTCCAGACTCAATGAGCAGTTCTTC. Residues: CASSQEGSRLNEQFF.

The V call is TRBV7-3, the J call TRBJ2-3, with D tentatively TRBD2 (5 bases). CDR3 length equals 14 residues. V was trimmed by 5 bases and J by 4 bases, leaving 13 bases between them. Germline-derived CDR1 and CDR2 are SGHTA and FQGTGA. CDR3 loop: CASSPNSDADTQYF. For the CDR3, the DNA is TGTGCCAGCAGCCCTAATAGCGACGCAGATACGCAGTATTTT.

V is TRBV6-5 and J is TRBJ2-7, with 9 bases that match TRBD1. CDR3 length: 16 residues. The germline gives CDR1 MNHEY, CDR2 SVGAGI. J gave up 1 base and V 2 bases, and 6 bases lay outside the gene matches. As DNA, the CDR3 is TGTGCCAGCAGTTACACTCCGGGACAGGGATCCTACGAGCAGTACTTC. Its translation: CASSYTPGQGSYEQYF.

This chain connects TRBV6-2 or TRBV6-3 to TRBJ1-4, with 7 bases aligning to TRBD1. V lost 2 bases, J lost 4 bases, and 10 bases stayed unmatched. Germline lookup yields CDR1 MNHEY and CDR2 SVGEGT. CDR3 length: 17 residues. CDR3 nucleotide sequence: TGTGCCAGCAGTTACCCGCCGGGACAGCGAGTTAATGAAAAACTGTTTTTT. It translates to CASSYPPGQRVNEKLFF.

The chain uses TRBV18 and TRBJ2-7; 9 nucleotides align to TRBD1. The CDR3 loop spans 14 amino acids. J gave up 6 bases and V 3 bases, and 6 bases lay outside the gene matches. The germline gives CDR1 KGHSH, CDR2 LQKENI. CDR3 nucleotides: TGTGCCAGCTCACCGGGACAGGGTCACACCGAGCAGTACTTC. As protein: CASSPGQGHTEQYF.

This sequence joins TRBV7-2 and TRBJ2-5; the match to TRBD2 covers 7 bases. Looked up from germline, CDR1 is SGHTA and CDR2 is FQGNSA. This CDR3 region has 13 residues. With V trimmed by 5 bases and J by 4 bases, 4 bases remained unmatched. In DNA form, the CDR3 reads TGTGCCAGCAGCGCTACTAGCGCAGAGACCCAGTACTTC. Encoded protein: CASSATSAETQYF. Filled out from reference TRBV7-2 and TRBJ2-5, the complete variable domain reads GAGVSQSPSNKVTEKGKDVELRCDPISGHTALYWYRQSLGQGLEFLIYFQGNSAPDKSGLPSDRFSAERTGGSVSTLTIQRTQQEDSAVYLCASSATSAETQYFGPGTRLLVL.

This chain links TRBV30 with TRBJ2-5; the D gene is possibly TRBD1 (6 bases). This CDR3 has 12 residues. The germline V and J ends were trimmed by 5 bases and 4 bases, with 11 bases remaining between them. CDR1 is GTSNPN and CDR2 is SVGIG in the germline V gene (reference sequence). In nucleotides, the CDR3 is TGTGCCTGGGGTGGCAGGGGAGAGACCCAGTACTTC. This sequence encodes CAWGGRGETQYF.

This chain joins TRBV29-1 and TRBJ2-5; D is unresolved. The length of the CDR3 is 12 residues. CDR1 and CDR2 from the germline V gene are SQVTM and ANQGSEA. Trimming removed 7 bases from V and 0 bases from J, with 9 bases in between. The CDR3 sequence is CSASGYQETQYF. The CDR3 coding sequence is TGCAGCGCCTCCGGGTACCAAGAGACCCAGTACTTC.

V is TRBV5-5 and J is TRBJ1-2, with TRBD1 matching over 10 bases. Trimming took 4 bases from V and 9 from J; bases not matched to a gene: 15. Per the germline V gene, CDR1 is SGHKS and CDR2 is YYEKEE (reference sequence). The CDR3 is 16 residues long. CDR3 in amino acids: CASSRTPGQGISSYTF. CDR3 nucleotide sequence: TGTGCCAGCAGCAGAACTCCGGGACAGGGGATCAGTAGCTACACCTTC.

V and J are TRBV4-2 and TRBJ2-1; D ambiguous. This CDR3 contains 13 residues. Germline V CDR1 and CDR2: LGHNA, YNFKEQ. V was trimmed by 3 bases and J by 5 bases, leaving 8 bases between them. In DNA form, the CDR3 reads TGTGCCAGCAGCCAGACTTCTGACAATGAGCAGTTCTTC. Translated: CASSQTSDNEQFF.

J is TRBJ2-1 and V is TRBV11-1; TRBD2 might be the D (6 bases). Trimming shortened V by 3 bases and J by 15 bases, and 15 bases separated the two germline ends. CDR1 is SGHAT, CDR2 FQDESV, per germline (reference sequence). The CDR3 contains 12 residues. The CDR3 nucleotides are TGTGCCAGCAGCTTGCCGGGACTGGGGCTGTTCTTC. Its protein product is CASSLPGLGLFF.